This note documents a single TCR beta chain sequence. The time point here: peripheral blood 6 weeks after treatment start. Trimming removed 0 bases at V and 8 bases at J, with 10 bases between. The CDR3 length is 13 residues. Germline values: CDR1 MNHNS, CDR2 SASEGT. Libraries were prepared by immunoSEQ multiplex PCR; TCRdb keeps only in-frame clonotypes and omits some of them. The sample consists of 45,000 to 60,000 clones, around 90% of them appearing once. The data derive from a study of PD-L1 blockade in urothelial cancer. The sequenced sample was PBMCs, obtained around atezolizumab (anti-PD-L1) treatment. This chain uses TRBV6-1 with TRBJ1-2; possibly TRBD1 for D (6 bases). The sequence derives from a man aged 55-75 years with urothelial cancer. The CDR3 bases are TGTGCCAGCAGTGAAGCGAGCAGGGGAGGCTACACCTTC. Residues: CASSEASRGGYTF.